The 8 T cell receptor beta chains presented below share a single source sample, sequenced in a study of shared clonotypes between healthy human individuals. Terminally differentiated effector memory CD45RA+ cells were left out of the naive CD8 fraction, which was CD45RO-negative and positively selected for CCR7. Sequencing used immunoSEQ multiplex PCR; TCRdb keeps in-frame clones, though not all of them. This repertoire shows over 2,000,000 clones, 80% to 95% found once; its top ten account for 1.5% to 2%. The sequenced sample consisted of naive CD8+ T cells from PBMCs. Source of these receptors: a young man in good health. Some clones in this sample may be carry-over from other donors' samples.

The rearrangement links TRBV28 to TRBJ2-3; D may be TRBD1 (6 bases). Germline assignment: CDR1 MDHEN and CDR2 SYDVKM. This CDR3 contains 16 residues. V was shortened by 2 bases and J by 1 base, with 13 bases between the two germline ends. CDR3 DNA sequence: TGTGCCAGCAGTTTAGAGCTGGGGGCGCGCACAGATACGCAGTATTTT. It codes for CASSLELGARTDTQYF.

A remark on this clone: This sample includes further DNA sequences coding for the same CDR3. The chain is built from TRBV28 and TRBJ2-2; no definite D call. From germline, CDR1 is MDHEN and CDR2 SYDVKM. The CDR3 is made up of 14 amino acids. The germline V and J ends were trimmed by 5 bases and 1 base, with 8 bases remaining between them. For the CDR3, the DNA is TGTGCCAGCAGTCCGGCCTTGAACACCGGGGAGCTGTTTTTT. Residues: CASSPALNTGELFF.

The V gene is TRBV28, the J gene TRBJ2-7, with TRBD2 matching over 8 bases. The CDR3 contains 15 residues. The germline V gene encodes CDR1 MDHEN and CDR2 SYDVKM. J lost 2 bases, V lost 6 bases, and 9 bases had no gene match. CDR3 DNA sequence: TGTGCCAGCAGCCCCCCGGGACTAGTCACCTACGAGCAGTACTTC. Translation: CASSPPGLVTYEQYF.

The CDR3 region has the DNA TGTGCCAGCAGGGACCGAATGGCACTGGACGAGCAGTACTTC. Protein: CASRDRMALDEQYF. The genes are TRBV28 and TRBJ2-7, with D unresolved. This CDR3 region has 14 residues. Germline-derived CDR1 and CDR2 are MDHEN and SYDVKM. The V gene lost 6 bases and the J gene lost 5 bases, with 17 bases spanning the gap.

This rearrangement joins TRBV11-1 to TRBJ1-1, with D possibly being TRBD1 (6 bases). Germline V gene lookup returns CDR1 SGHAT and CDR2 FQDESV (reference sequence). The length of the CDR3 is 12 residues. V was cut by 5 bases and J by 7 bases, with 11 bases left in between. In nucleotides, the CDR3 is TGTGCCAGCAGCCCACAGGGTCGTGAAGCTTTCTTT. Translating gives CASSPQGREAFF.

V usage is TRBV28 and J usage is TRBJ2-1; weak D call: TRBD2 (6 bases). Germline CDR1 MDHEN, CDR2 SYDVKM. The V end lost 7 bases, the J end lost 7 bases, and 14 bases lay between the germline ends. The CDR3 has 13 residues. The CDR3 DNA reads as TGTGCCAGCACCCCCTGGGGGAGGAATGAGCAGTTCTTC. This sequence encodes CASTPWGRNEQFF.

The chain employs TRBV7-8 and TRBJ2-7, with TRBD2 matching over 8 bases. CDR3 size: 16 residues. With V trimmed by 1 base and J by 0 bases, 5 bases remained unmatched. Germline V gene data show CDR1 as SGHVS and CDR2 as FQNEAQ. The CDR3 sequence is CASSLDGGRPSYEQYF. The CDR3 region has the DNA TGTGCCAGCAGCTTAGATGGCGGGAGGCCCTCCTACGAGCAGTACTTC.

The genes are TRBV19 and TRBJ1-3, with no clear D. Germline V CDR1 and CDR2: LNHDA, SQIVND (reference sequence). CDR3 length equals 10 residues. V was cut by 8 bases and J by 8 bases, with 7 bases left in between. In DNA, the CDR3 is TGTGCCAGTGGATGGGACACCATATATTTT. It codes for CASGWDTIYF. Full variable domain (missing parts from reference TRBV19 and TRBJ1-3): DGGITQSPKYLFRKEGQNVTLSCEQNLNHDAMYWYRQDPGQGLRLIYYSQIVNDFQKGDIAEGYSVSREKKESFPLTVTSAQKNPTAFYLCASGWDTIYFGEGSWLTVV.